This T cell receptor beta chain emerged from a study of regulatory T cells in long-lasting Graves disease. Time point given: persistent/refractory GD, antithyroid drugs over 5 years with positive TRAb. The TCR library was prepared using RNA isolated from PBMCs. An endocrinology department in Xi'an, China, supplied the patients. Into tubes containing EDTA, 7.5 to 9.5 milliliters of peripheral blood were drawn. This clonotype was detected ten times or more. Its matching antigen is unknown. Trimming took 6 bases from V and 3 from J; bases not matched to a gene: 4. Germline CDR1 and CDR2: MDHEN and SYDVKM. The CDR3 runs 14 residues. Combining iRepertoire HTBI primers with Arm-PCR of CDR3 regions, the authors built TCR beta libraries. TCRdb re-called the multiplex PCR reads through MiXCR, storing one row per CDR3 protein. The sample lists 350,000 to 450,000 distinct CDR3 sequences; around 20% were seen once.

Study results and caveats: Between persistent patients, 2,500 to 3,500 public clonotypes were shared, exceeding the approximately 870 shared between new patients. Persistent disease preferred TRBV28, TRBJ1-2 and TRBJ2-5; new disease, TRBV20-1 and TRBJ2-1.

The receptor was derived from a female donor with Graves disease. The sample here was peripheral blood mononuclear cells (PBMCs), taken when the disease was refractory, from a patient treated with antithyroid drugs. This chain links TRBV28 with TRBJ1-5; TRBD1 matches at 8 bases. The CDR3 DNA is TGTGCCAGCAGCTCGACAGGGGTCAATCAGCCCCAGCATTTT. It translates to CASSSTGVNQPQHF.